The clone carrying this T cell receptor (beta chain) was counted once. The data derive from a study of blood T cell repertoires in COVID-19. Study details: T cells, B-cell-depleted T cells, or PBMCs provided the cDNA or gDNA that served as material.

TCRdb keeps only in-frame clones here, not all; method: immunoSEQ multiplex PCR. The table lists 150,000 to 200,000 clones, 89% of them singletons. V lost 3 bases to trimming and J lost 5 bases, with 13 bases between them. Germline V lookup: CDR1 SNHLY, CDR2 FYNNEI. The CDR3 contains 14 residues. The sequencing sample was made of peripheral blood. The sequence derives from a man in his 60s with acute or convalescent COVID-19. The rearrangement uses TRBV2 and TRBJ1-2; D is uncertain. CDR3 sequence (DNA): TGTGCCAGCAGTGATTGGGGAGCTACTTATGGCTACACCTTC. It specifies CASSDWGATYGYTF.